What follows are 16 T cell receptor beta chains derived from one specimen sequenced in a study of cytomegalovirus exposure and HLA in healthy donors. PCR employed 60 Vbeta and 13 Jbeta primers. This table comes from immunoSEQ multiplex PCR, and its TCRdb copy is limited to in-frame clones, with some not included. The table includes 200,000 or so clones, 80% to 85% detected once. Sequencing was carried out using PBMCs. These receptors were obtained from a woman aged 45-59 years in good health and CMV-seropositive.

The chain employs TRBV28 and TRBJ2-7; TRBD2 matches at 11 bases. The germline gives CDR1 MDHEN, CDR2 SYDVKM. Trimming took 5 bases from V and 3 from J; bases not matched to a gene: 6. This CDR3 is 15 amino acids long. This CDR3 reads CASSPLAGGLYEQYF. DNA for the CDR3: TGTGCCAGCAGTCCCCTAGCGGGAGGCCTCTACGAGCAGTACTTC.

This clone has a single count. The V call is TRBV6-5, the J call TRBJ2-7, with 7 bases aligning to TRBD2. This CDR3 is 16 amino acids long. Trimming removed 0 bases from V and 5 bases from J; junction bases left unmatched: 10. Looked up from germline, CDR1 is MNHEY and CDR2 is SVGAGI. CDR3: CASSYSPGEGSNEQYF. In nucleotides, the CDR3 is TGTGCCAGCAGTTACTCACCCGGGGAGGGGTCCAACGAGCAGTACTTC.

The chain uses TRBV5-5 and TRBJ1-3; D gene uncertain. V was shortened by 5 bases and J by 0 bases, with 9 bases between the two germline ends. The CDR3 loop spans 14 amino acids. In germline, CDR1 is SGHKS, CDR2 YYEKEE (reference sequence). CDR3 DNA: TGTGCCAGCAGTCCCGAGCACTCTGGAAACACCATATATTTT. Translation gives CASSPEHSGNTIYF.

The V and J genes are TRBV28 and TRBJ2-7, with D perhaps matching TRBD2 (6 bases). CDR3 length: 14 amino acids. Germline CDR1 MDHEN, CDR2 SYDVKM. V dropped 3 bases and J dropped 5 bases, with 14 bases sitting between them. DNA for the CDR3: TGTGCCAGCAGTTTGGGGGGAGGTCCCCACGAGCAGTACTTC. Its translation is CASSLGGGPHEQYF.

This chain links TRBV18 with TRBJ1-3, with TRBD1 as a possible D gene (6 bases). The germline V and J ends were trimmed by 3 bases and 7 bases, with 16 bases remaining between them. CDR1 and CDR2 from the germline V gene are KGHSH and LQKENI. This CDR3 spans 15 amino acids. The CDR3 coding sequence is TGTGCCAGCTCACCCCCAGGGACATCAGAGAACACCATATATTTT. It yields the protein CASSPPGTSENTIYF.

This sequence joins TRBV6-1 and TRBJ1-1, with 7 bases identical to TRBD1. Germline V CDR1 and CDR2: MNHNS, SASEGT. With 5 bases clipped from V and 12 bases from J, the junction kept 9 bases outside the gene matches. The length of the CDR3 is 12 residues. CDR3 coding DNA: TGTGCCAGCAGTCTTACAGGGGAGTGGACTTTCTTT. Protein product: CASSLTGEWTFF.

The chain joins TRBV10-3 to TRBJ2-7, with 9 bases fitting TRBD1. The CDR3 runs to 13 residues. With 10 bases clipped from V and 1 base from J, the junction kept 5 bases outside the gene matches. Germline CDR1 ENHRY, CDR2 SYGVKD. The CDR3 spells CASSGTGSYEQYF. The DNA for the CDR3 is TGTGCCAGCTCAGGGACAGGGTCCTACGAGCAGTACTTC.

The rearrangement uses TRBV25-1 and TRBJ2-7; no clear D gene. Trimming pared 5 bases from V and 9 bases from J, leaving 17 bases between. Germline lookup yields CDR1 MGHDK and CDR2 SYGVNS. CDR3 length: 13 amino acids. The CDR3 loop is CASSKTHILGQYF. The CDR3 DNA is TGTGCCAGCAGTAAGACTCACATCTTGGGGCAGTACTTC.

The CDR3 bases are TGTGCCAGCAGCTTAAGCAGGGAAGAGACCCAGTACTTC. As protein: CASSLSREETQYF. This sequence joins TRBV11-2 and TRBJ2-5, with D possibly TRBD1 on 5 matching bases. V shed 2 bases and J shed 3 bases, with 7 bases lying between them. Germline CDR1 and CDR2: SGHAT and FQNNGV. The CDR3 is 13 amino acids.

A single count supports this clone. The CDR3 sequence is CASSPPNGGLAGLNTGELFF. For the CDR3, the DNA is TGTGCCAGCTCACCACCTAATGGTGGACTAGCGGGTCTCAACACCGGGGAGCTGTTTTTT. The chain joins TRBV18 to TRBJ2-2, with 11 positions matching TRBD2. This CDR3 comprises 20 residues. Losses at the gene ends were 0 bases for V and 2 bases for J; bases not matched to a gene: 11. Germline CDR1 reads KGHSH; CDR2 reads LQKENI.

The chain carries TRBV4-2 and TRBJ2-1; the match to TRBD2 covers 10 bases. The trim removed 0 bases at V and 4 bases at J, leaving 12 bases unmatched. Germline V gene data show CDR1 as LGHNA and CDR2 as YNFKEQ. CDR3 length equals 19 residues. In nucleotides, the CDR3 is TGTGCCAGCAGCCAAGAGGATGGAGCGGGGGGGGGTCGATACAATGAGCAGTTCTTC. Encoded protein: CASSQEDGAGGGRYNEQFF.

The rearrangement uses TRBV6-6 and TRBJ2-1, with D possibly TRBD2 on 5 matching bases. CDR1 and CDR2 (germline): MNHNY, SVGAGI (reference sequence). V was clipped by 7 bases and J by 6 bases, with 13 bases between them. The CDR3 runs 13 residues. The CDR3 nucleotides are TGTGCCAGCACCCCCGGGAATAGCAATGAGCAGTTCTTC. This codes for CASTPGNSNEQFF.

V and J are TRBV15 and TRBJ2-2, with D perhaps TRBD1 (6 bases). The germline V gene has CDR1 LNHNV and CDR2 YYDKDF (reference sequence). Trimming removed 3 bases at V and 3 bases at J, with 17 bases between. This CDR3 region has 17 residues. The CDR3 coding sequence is TGTGCCACCAGCAGTATACCAGGGGTTCCGGACACCGGGGAGCTGTTTTTT. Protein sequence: CATSSIPGVPDTGELFF.

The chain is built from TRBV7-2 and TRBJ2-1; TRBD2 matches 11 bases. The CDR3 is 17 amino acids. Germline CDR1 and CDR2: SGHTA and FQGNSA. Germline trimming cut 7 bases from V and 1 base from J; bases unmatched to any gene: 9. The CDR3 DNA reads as TGTGCCAGCACCCGGGAACTAGCGGGAGTTTCCTACAATGAGCAGTTCTTC. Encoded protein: CASTRELAGVSYNEQFF.

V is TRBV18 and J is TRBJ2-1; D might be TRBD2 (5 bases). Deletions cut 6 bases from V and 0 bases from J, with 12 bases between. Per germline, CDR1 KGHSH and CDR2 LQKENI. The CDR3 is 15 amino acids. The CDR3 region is CASSLREGSYNEQFF. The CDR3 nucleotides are TGTGCCAGCTCGCTCCGAGAGGGCTCCTACAATGAGCAGTTCTTC.

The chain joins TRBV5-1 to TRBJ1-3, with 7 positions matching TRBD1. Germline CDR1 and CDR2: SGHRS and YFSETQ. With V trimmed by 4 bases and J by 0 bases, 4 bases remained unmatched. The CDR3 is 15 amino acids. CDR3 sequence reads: CASSTGTVSGNTIYF. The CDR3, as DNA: TGCGCCAGCAGCACCGGGACAGTCTCTGGAAACACCATATATTTT.